Sequencing of this T cell receptor (beta chain) was carried out in a study of blood T cell repertoires in COVID-19. As for the study in general: Researchers got acute and convalescent COVID-19 samples from the United States, Italy and Spain. The cDNA or gDNA used as material had been derived from T cells, B-cell-depleted T cells, or PBMCs.

This CDR3 region has 14 residues. The V and J ends lost 4 bases and 12 bases respectively, with 16 bases between them. CDR1 is LNHDA and CDR2 is SQIVND in the germline V gene (reference sequence). Original handling: Using reference gene primer amplification, nucleated cell counts were estimated. The method was immunoSEQ multiplex PCR; TCRdb's version includes in-frame clones alone and lacks a portion of them. V, J and clone size are taken as reported in that table, and D and trimming were inferred from the DNA itself. The table lists approximately 210,000 clones, approximately 86% of them singletons.

This rearrangement joins TRBV19 to TRBJ1-6; D is unresolved. This TCR was sampled from a woman of 80 years or more with acute or convalescent COVID-19. Sequenced material: peripheral blood. CDR3 nucleotide sequence: TGTGCCAGTAGTACAGCTCAGGCCTTGGGACCCCTCCACTTT. Its translation: CASSTAQALGPLHF. Supplemented by reference TRBV19 and TRBJ1-6, the full variable domain reads DGGITQSPKYLFRKEGQNVTLSCEQNLNHDAMYWYRQDPGQGLRLIYYSQIVNDFQKGDIAEGYSVSREKKESFPLTVTSAQKNPTAFYLCASSTAQALGPLHFGNGTRLTVT.